This T cell receptor beta chain is drawn from a study of blood T cell repertoires in COVID-19. The age range of participants was 18 to 89 years, with residence in under 30 US areas. Clinical history reported by participants formed the basis on which cohorts were assigned. CDR1 is SNHLY, CDR2 FYNNEI, per germline. The CDR3 extends over 13 amino acids. Trimming at V came to 8 bases and at J to 12 bases, leaving 15 bases not matched to a gene. Authors' processing steps: Reference gene primer amplification gave nucleated cell count estimates. Measured with immunoSEQ multiplex PCR; TCRdb has only the in-frame clones, and not every one. V and J calls and clone size are those listed in that table; D and trimming were worked out from the DNA. The table has some 220,000 clones, approximately 87% seen once.

The rearrangement links TRBV2 to TRBJ1-2; 7 bases match TRBD1. Sequenced material: PBMCs or T cells enriched from blood (not recorded which). The clonotype originates from a woman between 45 and 60 years old in a cohort exposed to, infected with or recovered from COVID-19 (not recorded which). The chain's CDR3 is CASSQGRQGIHTF. CDR3 DNA sequence: TGTGCCAGCTCCCAGGGGAGACAGGGAATCCACACCTTC.